These 27 T cell receptor beta chains originate from one sample sequenced in a study of blood T cells in healthy people across ages. Next came a second PCR, run for about 7 to 12 cycles, which used a sample-barcoded 5' primer along with a J-beta primer mix. TCRdb re-called the 5' RACE reads through MiXCR, storing one row per CDR3 protein. This table holds 600,000 to 800,000 distinct CDR3 sequences, around 50% found once. What was sequenced was blood. These receptors all stem from a woman aged 80 or over in good health.

This clonotype was recorded at least ten times. The chain uses TRBV27 and TRBJ2-7; D is possibly TRBD1 (6 bases). Looked up from germline, CDR1 is MNHEY and CDR2 is SMNVEV (reference sequence). Between the trimmed V and J ends, which lost 7 bases and 6 bases, there was a span of 13 bases. The CDR3 has 12 residues. CDR3 amino acids: CASKGQTGEQYF. The CDR3 region has the DNA TGTGCCAGCAAAGGACAGACAGGCGAGCAGTACTTC.

Comments on this clonotype: A much larger clone is a single base away; this may be a read error. The gene calls are TRBV12-3 or TRBV12-4 and TRBJ2-1; D perhaps matches TRBD1 (5 bases). This CDR3 has 13 residues. CDR3 in DNA: TGTGCCGGCAGGGCGACAGTACACAATGAGCAGTTCTTC. Amino acid sequence: CAGRATVHNEQFF.

In the case of this clonotype: At one end the junction does not follow the germline gene, possibly because of a read error. The CDR3 nucleotides are TGTGCCAGCAGCTTAAGTGTCACGGGTGCAGGTTCACCCCCCCACTTT. Protein sequence: CASSLSVTGAGSPPHF. The V call is TRBV7-2, the J call TRBJ1-6; D uncertain. Germline V gene sequence: CDR1 SGHTA, CDR2 FQGNSA. The CDR3 runs to 16 residues.

The V and J genes are TRBV6-6 and TRBJ2-1; D tentatively fits TRBD1 or TRBD2 (5 bases each). The CDR3 contains 14 residues. V was cut by 5 bases and J by 6 bases, with 14 bases left in between. Germline V lookup: CDR1 MNHNY, CDR2 SVGAGI (reference sequence). CDR3 in amino acids: CASSRGTETNEQFF. CDR3 in DNA: TGTGCCAGCAGTAGAGGGACGGAAACCAATGAGCAGTTCTTC.

The sample holds a few counts of this clonotype. The V call is TRBV7-2, the J call TRBJ2-1; the match to TRBD2 covers 8 bases. This CDR3 region has 15 residues. V lost 3 bases and J lost 7; bases outside the gene matches: 8. CDR1 and CDR2 from the germline V gene are SGHTA and FQGNSA. CDR3 residues: CASSFIAGLGNEQFF. The CDR3 nucleotides read TGTGCCAGCAGCTTCATAGCGGGACTGGGGAATGAGCAGTTCTTC.

This chain joins TRBV20-1 and TRBJ2-1; D gene uncertain. Between the trimmed V and J ends, which lost 5 bases and 6 bases, there was a span of 17 bases. This CDR3 is built from 14 residues. Germline values: CDR1 DFQATT, CDR2 SNEGSKA (reference sequence). The CDR3 region has the DNA TGCAGTGCTCCCCTGGGAAGGCCCTCCAATGAGCAGTTCTTC. It specifies CSAPLGRPSNEQFF.

This rearrangement joins TRBV10-3 to TRBJ2-3; the match to TRBD1 covers 8 bases. Germline CDR1 reads ENHRY; CDR2 reads SYGVKD. This CDR3 spans 15 amino acids. V gave up 11 bases and J gave up 1 base; unmatched junction bases: 11. This CDR3 reads CAAGTPGQGTDTQYF. The CDR3 DNA sequence: TGTGCCGCTGGGACACCGGGACAGGGCACAGATACGCAGTATTTT.

This clonotype was seen at least ten times. The chain is built from TRBV19 and TRBJ2-7; TRBD2 matches 10 bases. The CDR3 runs 17 residues. The V gene's germline CDR1 is LNHDA and CDR2 SQIVND (reference sequence). The V segment lost 3 bases and the J segment 0 bases; nucleotides outside the gene matches: 8. The CDR3 region has the DNA TGTGCCAGTAGTATCTGGCTAGCGGGAGCCCCCTCCTACGAGCAGTACTTC. As protein: CASSIWLAGAPSYEQYF.

This clonotype was found many times. The CDR3 coding sequence is TGCAGTGCTAGCGAAGTAGCGGCCTACTATGGCTACACCTTC. Its translation: CSASEVAAYYGYTF. V and J are TRBV20-1 and TRBJ1-2; no definite D call. The germline V gene encodes CDR1 DFQATT and CDR2 SNEGSKA (reference sequence). V was trimmed by 3 bases and J by 3 bases, leaving 14 bases between them. The length of the CDR3 is 14 residues.

The chain combines TRBV5-5 with TRBJ2-7, with D perhaps being TRBD1 or TRBD2 (6 bases each). The CDR3 contains 13 residues. The germline gives CDR1 SGHKS, CDR2 YYEKEE (reference sequence). Between the trimmed V and J ends, which lost 4 bases and 4 bases, there was a span of 12 bases. The CDR3 protein is CASSVEGVYEQYF. In DNA, the CDR3 is TGTGCCAGCAGCGTGGAGGGGGTTTACGAGCAGTACTTC.

V gene TRBV5-1 combines with J gene TRBJ2-5, with D possibly being TRBD2 (6 bases). Germline CDR1 and CDR2: SGHRS and YFSETQ. This CDR3 has 14 amino acids. V was pared by 0 bases and J by 4 bases, with 10 bases between. CDR3 in amino acids: CASSLALGGETQYF. Here the CDR3 DNA reads TGCGCCAGCAGCTTGGCCTTGGGAGGAGAGACCCAGTACTTC.

To note about this clonotype: This may arise from a read error, as a much more abundant clone is one base away. The V and J genes are TRBV5-1 and TRBJ2-5, with 9 bases lining up with TRBD1. Losses at the gene ends were 5 bases for V and 11 bases for J; bases not matched to a gene: 13. The CDR3 has 14 residues. Germline assignment: CDR1 SGHRS and CDR2 YFSETQ. CDR3 nucleotides: TGCGCCAGCAGAGTGACCGGACAGGGGTATGAGCAGTACTTC. Translation: CASRVTGQGYEQYF.

The chain carries TRBV3-1 and TRBJ2-5; 10 bases align to TRBD2. CDR1 and CDR2 from the germline V gene are LGHDT and YNNKEL (reference sequence). This CDR3 comprises 18 residues. V shed 0 bases, J shed 2 bases, and the junction held 9 bases outside the gene matches. The CDR3 sequence is CASSQDHVGTSAQETQYF. The CDR3 DNA reads TGTGCCAGCAGCCAAGATCATGTAGGGACTAGCGCACAAGAGACCCAGTACTTC.

This clonotype has a handful of counts. V usage is TRBV28 and J usage is TRBJ2-1, with 13 bases that match TRBD2. Germline CDR1 reads MDHEN; CDR2 reads SYDVKM. CDR3 length: 14 residues. After removal of 2 bases from V and 8 bases from J, the junction contained 0 bases not matched to a gene. The CDR3 DNA sequence: TGTGCCAGCAGTTTAACTAGCGGGAGGGATGAGCAGTTCTTC. Residues: CASSLTSGRDEQFF.

The chain employs TRBV29-1 and TRBJ2-3, with D uncertain. V was shortened by 2 bases and J by 3 bases, with 9 bases between the two germline ends. The CDR3 runs 13 residues. The germline V gene has CDR1 SQVTM and CDR2 ANQGSEA. CDR3 bases: TGCAGCGTTGAAATAGCATGGACAGATACGCAGTATTTT. Its protein is CSVEIAWTDTQYF.

The gene calls are TRBV29-1 and TRBJ1-1; 8 bases line up with TRBD1. Germline assignment: CDR1 SQVTM and CDR2 ANQGSEA. The CDR3 is 14 amino acids. The junction had 6 bases not matched to a gene; V was cut back by 0 bases and J by 6 bases. CDR3 residues: CSVEDYRGEPEAFF. In nucleotides, the CDR3 is TGCAGCGTTGAAGACTACAGGGGGGAGCCTGAAGCTTTCTTT. The full variable domain, its missing parts supplied by reference TRBV29-1 and TRBJ1-1, is SAVISQKPSRDICQRGTSLTIQCQVDSQVTMMFWYRQQPGQSLTLIATANQGSEATYESGFVIDKFPISRPNLTFSTLTVSNMSPEDSSIYLCSVEDYRGEPEAFFGQGTRLTVV.

This clonotype was seen just once. This chain connects TRBV6-5 to TRBJ2-1; 10 bases line up with TRBD2. The CDR3 is 15 residues long. Trimming removed 7 bases from V and 10 bases from J; junction bases left unmatched: 13. Germline V lookup: CDR1 MNHEY, CDR2 SVGAGI. The CDR3 loop reads CASTREGALAGEQFF. Written as DNA, the CDR3 is TGTGCCAGCACCCGCGAGGGGGCACTAGCGGGGGAGCAGTTCTTC.

This clonotype turned up a few times. The chain links TRBV28 to TRBJ1-5, with a possible D match to TRBD1 (5 bases). Germline CDR1 reads MDHEN; CDR2 reads SYDVKM. V lost 4 bases, J lost 6 bases, and 10 bases lay in between. This CDR3 has 13 residues. The CDR3 here is CASSSRDLQPQHF. In nucleotides, the CDR3 is TGTGCCAGCAGTTCCAGGGATCTTCAGCCCCAGCATTTT. Full variable domain (outside the CDR3, taken from reference TRBV28 and TRBJ1-5): DVKVTQSSRYLVKRTGEKVFLECVQDMDHENMFWYRQDPGLGLRLIYFSYDVKMKEKGDIPEGYSVSREKKERFSLILESASTNQTSMYLCASSSRDLQPQHFGDGTRLSIL.

V usage is TRBV20-1 and J usage is TRBJ2-4, with TRBD2 matching over 16 bases. The assigned J gene may be wrong: the sequence end matches TRBJ2-5 better. Looked up from germline, CDR1 is DFQATT and CDR2 is SNEGSKA (reference sequence). This CDR3 region has 15 residues. CDR3 sequence reads: CSAKGLAGGPETQYF. For the CDR3, the DNA is TGCAGTGCGAAGGGACTAGCGGGAGGGCCAGAGACCCAGTACTTC.

The chain combines TRBV30 with TRBJ1-1, with TRBD1 identical over 9 bases. Germline assignment: CDR1 GTSNPN and CDR2 SVGIG (reference sequence). There are 12 residues in the CDR3. J lost 5 bases, V lost 3 bases, and 1 base had no gene match. CDR3 sequence reads: CAWRQGATEAFF. The CDR3 nucleotides read TGTGCCTGGAGACAGGGGGCAACTGAAGCTTTCTTT.

The rearrangement uses TRBV7-2 and TRBJ2-1, with D unclear. The J call is uncertain, as TRBJ2-7 better fits the DNA end. In germline, CDR1 is SGHTA, CDR2 FQGNSA. The CDR3 is 15 residues long. CDR3 region: CASSPIGGFYNEQYF. Here the CDR3 DNA reads TGTGCCAGCAGCCCTATTGGCGGATTCTACAATGAGCAGTACTTC.

Remarks on this clonotype: The junction and the germline gene differ at one end; a read error may be behind it. This chain uses TRBV4-1 with TRBJ2-5; D perhaps matches TRBD1 (6 bases). The CDR3 extends over 16 amino acids. Per the germline V gene, CDR1 is MGHRA and CDR2 is YSYEKL. For the CDR3, the DNA is TGCGCCAACAGCCAAGGAGATGGGGTTGGGGGCAAGACCCAGTACTTC. Amino acids: CANSQGDGVGGKTQYF.

This chain links TRBV13 with TRBJ2-7, with TRBD2 matching 14 bases. V gave up 4 bases and J gave up 7 bases; unmatched junction bases: 9. CDR1 is PRHDT, CDR2 FYEKMQ, per germline (reference sequence). The CDR3 is 16 residues long. The CDR3 coding sequence is TGTGCCAGCAGCTCGACTAGCGGGGGGGGATACAAGGAGCAGTACTTC. Residues: CASSSTSGGGYKEQYF. The variable domain in full, with the rest retrieved from reference TRBV13 and TRBJ2-7, is AAGVIQSPRHLIKEKRETATLKCYPIPRHDTVYWYQQGPGQDPQFLISFYEKMQSDKGSIPDRFSAQQFSDYHSELNMSSLELGDSALYFCASSSTSGGGYKEQYFGPGTRLTVT.

A note on this clonotype: Since a much larger clone is just one base distant, this may be a read error. This chain uses TRBV29-1 with TRBJ2-7; TRBD1 is a possible D gene (6 bases). Germline V CDR1 and CDR2: SQVTM, ANQGSEA. V lost 7 bases to trimming and J lost 3 bases, with 13 bases between them. This CDR3 region has 12 residues. CDR3 sequence: CSATGSDYEQYF. The CDR3 DNA reads as TGCAGCGCGACAGGTAGTGACTACGAGCAGTACTTC.

As to this clonotype: Just one base apart from a much larger clone, this may be a read error. The gene calls are TRBV5-1 and TRBJ2-4; D is undetermined. The V gene's germline CDR1 is SGHRS and CDR2 YFSETQ. This CDR3 contains 14 residues. CDR3 sequence: CASSLDGRPNIRYF. The DNA of the CDR3 is TGCGCCAGCAGCTTGGACGGGCGGCCAAACATTCGGTACTTC.

V gene TRBV5-1 combines with J gene TRBJ2-6; 8 bases fit TRBD1. The CDR3 sequence is 17 residues long. Germline V gene sequence: CDR1 SGHRS, CDR2 YFSETQ. The V gene end was trimmed by 1 base and the J gene end by 7 bases; junction bases not matched to a gene: 10. The CDR3 DNA follows: TGCGCCAGCAGCTTGCTCCAGGGGGCCGAGGTCGCCAACGTCCTGACTTTC. As protein: CASSLLQGAEVANVLTF.

The gene calls are TRBV2 and TRBJ2-7; 9 bases are a match to TRBD1. The tail of the sequence fits TRBJ2-4 better, so the J call may be wrong. The CDR3 covers 14 residues. Looked up from germline, CDR1 is SNHLY and CDR2 is FYNNEI. CDR3 in amino acids: CASSPQGARNIQYF. The DNA for the CDR3 is TGTGCCAGCAGCCCACAGGGGGCGCGAAACATTCAGTACTTC.